A single sample gave rise to the 7 T cell receptor beta chains below, sequenced in a study of beta chain features in type 1 diabetes. Every isolated RNA sample was fully reverse transcribed, so sequencing captured expressed TCRB transcripts. The assay was immunoSEQ multiplex PCR, and TCRdb's table has in-frame clones only and misses some. Of hundreds of thousands of clones listed, about 16% are singletons. The sample consisted of naive CD4+ T cells from blood. Receptors were obtained from a man aged 18 to 29 in good health.

Concerning this clone: Other DNA sequences within the sample encode an identical CDR3. The V call is TRBV6-5, the J call TRBJ1-5; D uncertain. Deletions cut 2 bases from V and 2 bases from J, with 4 bases between. This CDR3 comprises 13 residues. From germline, CDR1 is MNHEY and CDR2 SVGAGI. The CDR3 sequence is CASSYGGNQPQHF. CDR3 nucleotide sequence: TGTGCCAGCAGTTACGGGGGCAATCAGCCCCAGCATTTT.

This clone was seen more than once but under ten times. DNA of the CDR3: TGTGCCAGCCACCCTCAGAGGAACACTGAAGCTTTCTTT. Its protein product is CASHPQRNTEAFF. The J gene is TRBJ1-1, the V gene TRBV2; D gene unclear. The V end lost 8 bases, the J end lost 1 base, and 11 bases lay between the germline ends. This CDR3 region has 13 residues. The germline V gene has CDR1 SNHLY and CDR2 FYNNEI.

In this sample, this clone turned up a few times. The chain carries TRBV2 and TRBJ2-2, with a weak D call TRBD1 (5 bases). The germline V gene has CDR1 SNHLY and CDR2 FYNNEI. V gave up 4 bases and J gave up 0 bases, with 9 bases separating them. The CDR3 has 15 amino acids. The CDR3 DNA reads TGTGCCAGCAGTGTGGGGCAGACGAACACCGGGGAGCTGTTTTTT. This translates into CASSVGQTNTGELFF.

The CDR3 DNA reads TGTGCCAGCAGCTCCCGGACAGGGATGGGCTATGGCTACACCTTC. Amino acids: CASSSRTGMGYGYTF. The chain is built from TRBV7-2 and TRBJ1-2; 8 bases fit TRBD1. The CDR3 is 15 residues long. Germline CDR1 reads SGHTA; CDR2 reads FQGNSA. The ends lost 4 bases at V and 4 bases at J; junction bases unmatched: 8.

V gene TRBV27 combines with J gene TRBJ2-7, with TRBD1 as a possible D gene (5 bases). Germline CDR1 and CDR2: MNHEY and SMNVEV (reference sequence). Trimming shortened V by 5 bases and J by 4 bases, and 18 bases separated the two germline ends. CDR3 size: 15 residues. CDR3 bases: TGTGCCAGCAGTCCCGAACGGGCAGGGCAATACGAGCAGTACTTC. It codes for CASSPERAGQYEQYF.

This clone occurred a few times. The chain links TRBV27 to TRBJ1-2; maybe TRBD1 (5 bases). The CDR3 has 13 amino acids. Germline V CDR1 and CDR2: MNHEY, SMNVEV (reference sequence). The V gene lost 5 bases and the J gene lost 4 bases, with 11 bases spanning the gap. The CDR3 sequence: CASSSQGSYGYTF. The CDR3 DNA sequence: TGTGCCAGCAGTAGTCAGGGAAGCTATGGCTACACCTTC.

This chain connects TRBV9 to TRBJ2-7; D may correspond to TRBD1 or TRBD2 (5 bases each). The CDR3 extends over 15 amino acids. Trimming pared 1 base from V and 5 bases from J, leaving 16 bases between. Germline V lookup: CDR1 SGDLS, CDR2 YYNGEE. CDR3 sequence (DNA): TGTGCCAGCAGCGTATATCCAGGGAGTTTCAACGAGCAGTACTTC. Its protein is CASSVYPGSFNEQYF.